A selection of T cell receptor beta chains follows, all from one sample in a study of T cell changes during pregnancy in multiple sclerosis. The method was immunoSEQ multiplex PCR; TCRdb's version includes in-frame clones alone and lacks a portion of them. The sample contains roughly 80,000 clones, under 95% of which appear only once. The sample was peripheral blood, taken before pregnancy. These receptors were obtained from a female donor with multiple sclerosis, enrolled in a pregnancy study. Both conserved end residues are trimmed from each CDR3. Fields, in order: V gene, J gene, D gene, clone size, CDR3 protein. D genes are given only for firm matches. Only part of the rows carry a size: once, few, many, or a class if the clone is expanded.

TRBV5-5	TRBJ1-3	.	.	ASSLGRGMGSSGNTIY
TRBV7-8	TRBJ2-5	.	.	ASSLDPIQGGETQY
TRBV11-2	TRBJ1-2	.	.	ASSSPPTRLWEGYT
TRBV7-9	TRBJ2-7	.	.	ASSETGLGYEQY
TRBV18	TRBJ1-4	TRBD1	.	ASSPRDSSNEKLF
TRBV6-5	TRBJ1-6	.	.	ASSTSNSPLH
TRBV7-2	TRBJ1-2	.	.	ASSLDGSGLYGYT
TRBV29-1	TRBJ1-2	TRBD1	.	SVDGDRGYGYT
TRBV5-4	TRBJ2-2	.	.	ASSQNTGELF
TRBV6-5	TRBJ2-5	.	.	ASRPARQETTQY
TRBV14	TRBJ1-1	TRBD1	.	ASSERTGPIHTEAF
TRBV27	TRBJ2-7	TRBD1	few	ASRAGTDHYEQY
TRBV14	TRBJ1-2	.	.	ASSPPDRIFYGYT
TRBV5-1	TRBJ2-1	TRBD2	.	ASSFSGRDEQF
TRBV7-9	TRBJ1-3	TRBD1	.	ASSLIPGQGRRNTIY
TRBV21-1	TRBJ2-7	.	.	ASSGGRSYEQY
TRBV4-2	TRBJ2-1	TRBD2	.	ASSQVAGGVGEQF
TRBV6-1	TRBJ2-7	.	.	ARFRDPMEQY
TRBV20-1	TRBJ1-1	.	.	SATTSTEAF
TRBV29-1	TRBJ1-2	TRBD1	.	SVEAGGYGYT
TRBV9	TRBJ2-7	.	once	ASSAQGSEQY
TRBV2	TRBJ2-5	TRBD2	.	ASSDRLAGGRETQY
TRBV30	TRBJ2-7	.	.	AWSVGVGEQY
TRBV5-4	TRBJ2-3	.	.	ASSFGLNSRTDTQY
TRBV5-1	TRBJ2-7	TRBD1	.	ASSSRPGDRMAYEQY
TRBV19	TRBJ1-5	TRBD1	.	ASRGLTSNQPQH
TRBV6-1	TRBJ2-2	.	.	ATEAQGDTGELF
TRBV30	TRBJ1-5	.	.	AYEDRKNQPQH
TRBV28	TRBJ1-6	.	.	ASRKGTHNSPLH
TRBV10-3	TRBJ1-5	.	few	ATAQGEEGNQPQH
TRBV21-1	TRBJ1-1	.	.	ASSSLKGGDQGNTEAF
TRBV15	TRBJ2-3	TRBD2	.	ATSRAGGGADTQY
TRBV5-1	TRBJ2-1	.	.	ASSTDSDSSYNEQF
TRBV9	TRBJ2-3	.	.	ASSVERRGYTDTQY
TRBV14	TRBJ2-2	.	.	ASRAGLSNTGELF
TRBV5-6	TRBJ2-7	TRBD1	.	ASSLVYPGQVTYEQY